Listed here is a single T cell receptor beta chain. Antigen specificity is unknown. PCR was performed using 60 Vbeta and 13 Jbeta primers. Produced via immunoSEQ multiplex PCR; TCRdb's table is partial and in-frame only. The profile shows roughly 180,000 clones, 77% of them singletons. The CDR3 is 15 residues long. Per the germline V gene, CDR1 is MDHEN and CDR2 is SYDVKM. V lost 6 bases and J lost 9; bases outside the gene matches: 15. These data originate in a study of cytomegalovirus exposure and HLA in healthy donors. The wider study: Unique TCRs from HLA-typed donors, approximately 80 million of them, were held in an early data release.

Notes on the study in general: TCR beta V- and J-gene trimming, according to a later analysis, was linked to a missense DCLRE1C variant.

The V call is TRBV28, the J call TRBJ2-7; 9 bases are shared with TRBD2. Specimen: PBMCs. The receptor was derived from a woman between 25 and 40 years old in good health and CMV-seropositive. CDR3 nucleotide sequence: TGTGCCAGCAGGGGGGGGATAGCGGGAGAGGATTGGCAGTACTTC. It translates to CASRGGIAGEDWQYF. Complete variable domain (other parts from reference TRBV28 and TRBJ2-7): DVKVTQSSRYLVKRTGEKVFLECVQDMDHENMFWYRQDPGLGLRLIYFSYDVKMKEKGDIPEGYSVSREKKERFSLILESASTNQTSMYLCASRGGIAGEDWQYFGPGTRLTVT.